These 25 T cell receptor beta chains share one sample of origin, sequenced in a study of OX40 agonist ivuxolimab in advanced cancers. Profiling relied on immunoSEQ multiplex PCR, and the TCRdb table lists in-frame clones only, not all of them. This sample carries about 56,000 clones, approximately 92% of them seen once, and the ten largest clones take under 13%. Sequences were derived from CD4+ or CD8+ T cells sorted from blood, sampled in a trial of the OX40 agonist ivuxolimab. All receptors come from an adult with an advanced solid tumor such as melanoma, head and neck, liver or kidney cancer.

The V and J genes are TRBV2 and TRBJ1-1; D not resolved. Looked up from germline, CDR1 is SNHLY and CDR2 is FYNNEI. The CDR3 has 16 amino acids. V lost 3 bases and J 0 bases, leaving 14 bases between the germline ends. CDR3 DNA sequence: TGTGCCAGCAGTGAGGAGTACTACGGAGTGAACACTGAAGCTTTCTTT. Protein product: CASSEEYYGVNTEAFF.

This chain connects TRBV5-1 to TRBJ2-3; D is unclear. CDR1 and CDR2 (germline): SGHRS, YFSETQ. With 1 base removed from V and 0 bases from J, the gap between germline ends came to 3 bases. The CDR3 length is 13 residues. As DNA, the CDR3 is TGCGCCAGCAGCTTGCCTAGCACAGATACGCAGTATTTT. Amino acid sequence: CASSLPSTDTQYF.

The V call is TRBV19, the J call TRBJ1-5; D uncertain. This CDR3 has 14 amino acids. Germline V lookup: CDR1 LNHDA, CDR2 SQIVND (reference sequence). Trimming removed 0 bases at V and 0 bases at J, with 3 bases between. CDR3 protein: CASSIDSSNQPQHF. The CDR3 region has the DNA TGTGCCAGTAGTATAGACAGTAGCAATCAGCCCCAGCATTTT.

The chain combines TRBV10-3 with TRBJ2-5, with D uncertain. With 3 bases removed from V and 3 bases from J, the gap between germline ends came to 11 bases. The germline CDR1 and CDR2 sequences are ENHRY and SYGVKD. The CDR3 is 14 amino acids. The CDR3 DNA is TGTGCCATCAGTGATGATATTTGGGAAGAGACCCAGTACTTC. Residues: CAISDDIWEETQYF.

The chain is built from TRBV30 and TRBJ1-4, with a tentative D call TRBD1 (6 bases). V was cut by 5 bases and J by 2 bases, with 12 bases left in between. Looked up from germline, CDR1 is GTSNPN and CDR2 is SVGIG (reference sequence). The CDR3 runs 14 residues. The CDR3 DNA is TGTGCCTGGGGGACGGGGGCCACTAATGAAAAACTGTTTTTT. Translating it yields CAWGTGATNEKLFF.

The chain couples TRBV10-3 to TRBJ2-7; D may be TRBD1 (6 bases). Between the trimmed V and J ends, which lost 6 bases and 0 bases, there was a span of 12 bases. CDR1 is ENHRY, CDR2 SYGVKD, per germline. The CDR3 has 14 residues. Here the CDR3 reads CAISQGSPSYEQYF. The CDR3 region has the DNA TGTGCCATCAGCCAGGGGTCTCCCTCCTACGAGCAGTACTTC.

The chain is built from TRBV5-1 and TRBJ1-1, with a weak D call TRBD1 (5 bases). Per the germline V gene, CDR1 is SGHRS and CDR2 is YFSETQ. CDR3 length: 14 amino acids. Trimming pared 2 bases from V and 1 base from J, leaving 9 bases between. The DNA of the CDR3 is TGCGCCAGCAGCTTACAGGTGGCGAACACTGAAGCTTTCTTT. It codes for CASSLQVANTEAFF. Full variable domain (rest looked up from reference TRBV5-1 and TRBJ1-1): KAGVTQTPRYLIKTRGQQVTLSCSPISGHRSVSWYQQTPGQGLQFLFEYFSETQRNKGNFPGRFSGRQFSNSRSEMNVSTLELGDSALYLCASSLQVANTEAFFGQGTRLTVV.

The CDR3 spells CASSPRDRGPYEQYF. Written as DNA, the CDR3 is TGTGCCAGCAGCCCCAGGGACAGGGGACCTTACGAGCAGTACTTC. The rearrangement joins TRBV13 to TRBJ2-7; 10 bases agree with TRBD1. Trimming at V came to 5 bases and at J to 4 bases, leaving 8 bases not matched to a gene. Germline loops: CDR1 PRHDT, CDR2 FYEKMQ (reference sequence). This CDR3 has 15 amino acids.

V is TRBV7-6 and J is TRBJ1-1, with no clear D. CDR3 length: 13 residues. Between the trimmed V and J ends, which lost 2 bases and 1 base, there was a span of 5 bases. Per the germline V gene, CDR1 is SGHVS and CDR2 is FNYEAQ. CDR3 loop: CASSLSQNTEAFF. CDR3 DNA: TGTGCCAGCAGCTTAAGTCAGAACACTGAAGCTTTCTTT.

This chain links TRBV7-2 with TRBJ2-2; tentative D call: TRBD1 (5 bases). This CDR3 spans 15 amino acids. Germline CDR1 reads SGHTA; CDR2 reads FQGNSA. Trimming took 2 bases from V and 2 from J, leaving 9 bases between them. CDR3 bases: TGTGCCAGCAGCTTACTAGGACACAACACCGGGGAGCTGTTTTTT. This gives the protein CASSLLGHNTGELFF.

The CDR3 protein is CAWSVPQTGTEAFF. The CDR3 DNA reads TGTGCCTGGAGTGTCCCCCAAACGGGCACTGAAGCTTTCTTT. This chain links TRBV30 with TRBJ1-1; D not certain. CDR3 length equals 14 residues. V was trimmed by 0 bases and J by 4 bases, leaving 12 bases between them. CDR1 and CDR2 from the germline V gene are GTSNPN and SVGIG (reference sequence).

The chain uses TRBV6-1 and TRBJ1-1; D not certain. Between the trimmed V and J ends, which lost 2 bases and 1 base, there was a span of 8 bases. The CDR3 length is 14 residues. In germline, CDR1 is MNHNS, CDR2 SASEGT. CDR3 amino acids: CASSENLQNTEAFF. The CDR3 bases are TGTGCCAGCAGTGAAAATTTGCAGAACACTGAAGCTTTCTTT.

The chain links TRBV6-1 to TRBJ1-1; 7 nucleotides line up with TRBD1. CDR1 and CDR2 from the germline V gene are MNHNS and SASEGT. V trimming: 4 bases; J trimming: 1 base; junction bases outside the gene matches: 6. The CDR3 sequence is 15 residues long. This chain's CDR3 is CASSASNRGNTEAFF. DNA of the CDR3: TGTGCCAGCAGTGCTTCGAACAGGGGGAACACTGAAGCTTTCTTT.

In its sample, this clone was seen once. The chain combines TRBV30 with TRBJ1-4; 7 bases align to TRBD1. Unmatched junction bases numbered 5, after V lost 1 base and J lost 3 bases. The length of the CDR3 is 15 residues. Germline CDR1 and CDR2: GTSNPN and SVGIG (reference sequence). CDR3 loop: CAWSGQGQANEKLFF. The CDR3 bases are TGTGCCTGGAGTGGACAGGGTCAGGCTAATGAAAAACTGTTTTTT.

The V and J genes are TRBV4-1 and TRBJ1-2; 9 nucleotides agree with TRBD1. Germline CDR1 and CDR2: MGHRA and YSYEKL. The CDR3 is 15 residues long. Trimming removed 4 bases from V and 5 bases from J; junction bases left unmatched: 8. Here the CDR3 reads CASSLTGQGRYGYTF. CDR3 coding DNA: TGCGCCAGCAGCCTAACGGGACAGGGAAGGTATGGCTACACCTTC.

CDR3 bases: TGCAGTGCTAACACCGCCTATGGCTACACCTTC. It translates to CSANTAYGYTF. This chain uses TRBV20-1 with TRBJ1-2; no reliable D call. Germline V gives CDR1 DFQATT, CDR2 SNEGSKA (reference sequence). Trimming cost V 4 bases and J 4 bases, with 7 bases left between them. The CDR3 sequence is 11 residues long.

This chain joins TRBV4-1 and TRBJ2-3; 11 nucleotides match TRBD2. Trimming at V came to 7 bases and at J to 2 bases, leaving 2 bases not matched to a gene. Germline V CDR1 and CDR2: MGHRA, YSYEKL. This CDR3 region has 14 residues. The CDR3 DNA reads TGCGCCAGCATGGGACTAGCGGACACAGATACGCAGTATTTT. It yields the protein CASMGLADTDTQYF.

CDR3 in amino acids: CASSIDGRGGQETQYF. In DNA, the CDR3 is TGTGCCAGTAGTATAGATGGTCGGGGGGGCCAAGAGACCCAGTACTTC. The chain couples TRBV19 to TRBJ2-5; 8 bases fit TRBD2. The V segment lost 0 bases and the J segment 1 base; nucleotides outside the gene matches: 4. From germline, CDR1 is LNHDA and CDR2 SQIVND (reference sequence). The CDR3 length is 16 residues. The full variable domain, completed using reference TRBV19 and TRBJ2-5, is DGGITQSPKYLFRKEGQNVTLSCEQNLNHDAMYWYRQDPGQGLRLIYYSQIVNDFQKGDIAEGYSVSREKKESFPLTVTSAQKNPTAFYLCASSIDGRGGQETQYFGPGTRLLVL.

This sequence joins TRBV28 and TRBJ2-7, with 9 bases lining up with TRBD1. Germline V gene data show CDR1 as MDHEN and CDR2 as SYDVKM. V was clipped by 6 bases and J by 0 bases; unmatched bases: 21. The CDR3 is 20 residues long. The CDR3 is CASSTHPGTGKGKGSYEQYF. The CDR3, as DNA: TGTGCCAGCAGCACGCACCCCGGGACAGGGAAGGGCAAGGGCTCCTACGAGCAGTACTTC. Full variable domain (outside the CDR3, taken from reference TRBV28 and TRBJ2-7): DVKVTQSSRYLVKRTGEKVFLECVQDMDHENMFWYRQDPGLGLRLIYFSYDVKMKEKGDIPEGYSVSREKKERFSLILESASTNQTSMYLCASSTHPGTGKGKGSYEQYFGPGTRLTVT.

This chain links TRBV6-1 with TRBJ2-7, with 7 bases matching TRBD1. This CDR3 has 14 amino acids. CDR1 and CDR2 from the germline V gene are MNHNS and SASEGT. V lost 2 bases to trimming and J lost 6 bases; unmatched junction nucleotides: 7. The CDR3 coding sequence is TGTGCCAGCAGTGAAAGGGACAGCCTAATCGAGCAGTACTTC. Protein: CASSERDSLIEQYF.

V usage is TRBV7-6 and J usage is TRBJ2-7; weak D call: TRBD2 (6 bases). CDR1 is SGHVS and CDR2 is FNYEAQ in the germline V gene. V lost 4 bases, J lost 5 bases, and 18 bases lay in between. This CDR3 region has 15 residues. This CDR3 is CASSSGLLVVDEQYF. As DNA, the CDR3 is TGTGCCAGCAGCTCGGGACTCCTCGTCGTTGACGAGCAGTACTTC.

The rearrangement uses TRBV19 and TRBJ2-7; TRBD1 matches at 8 bases. V dropped 6 bases and J dropped 2; count of bases not matched to a gene: 15. The germline V gene has CDR1 LNHDA and CDR2 SQIVND (reference sequence). This CDR3 comprises 17 residues. CDR3 DNA: TGTGCCAGTAGGTTGAACTCCGCCGGACAGGGCCCCTACGAGCAGTACTTC. Translating gives CASRLNSAGQGPYEQYF.

V usage is TRBV10-3 and J usage is TRBJ1-2; D gene unclear. This CDR3 is 15 amino acids long. CDR1 ENHRY and CDR2 SYGVKD come from the germline V gene. Trimming stripped 2 bases from V and 0 bases from J, with 10 bases between. CDR3: CAISEGRGANYGYTF. CDR3 DNA sequence: TGTGCCATCAGTGAGGGGCGTGGAGCTAACTATGGCTACACCTTC.

A single count supports this clone. The V gene is TRBV7-2, the J gene TRBJ1-6; 9 nucleotides agree with TRBD1. The CDR3 sequence is 16 residues long. Per the germline V gene, CDR1 is SGHTA and CDR2 is FQGNSA. J was trimmed by 11 bases and V by 5 bases; bases with no gene match: 13. CDR3 DNA sequence: TGTGCCAGCAGCCCCGTCGGGGGACAGGGTATTGCACCCCTCCACTTT. Translating gives CASSPVGGQGIAPLHF.

V is TRBV5-1 and J is TRBJ2-5, with 11 bases matching TRBD2. Germline V gene sequence: CDR1 SGHRS, CDR2 YFSETQ. The CDR3 totals 18 residues. The V and J ends lost 3 bases and 1 base, in that order; junction bases with no gene match: 11. CDR3: CASSYNPGLADPQETQYF. The CDR3 coding sequence is TGCGCCAGCAGCTATAATCCGGGACTAGCGGATCCCCAAGAGACCCAGTACTTC.